These T cell receptor beta chains were read from a single sample in a study of cytomegalovirus exposure and HLA in healthy donors. The method was immunoSEQ multiplex PCR; TCRdb's version includes in-frame clones alone and lacks a portion of them. Among 65,000 to 85,000 clones listed, around a tenth were seen once. The sequenced material came from PBMCs. The origin of the receptors is a man in his fifties or sixties in good health and CMV-seropositive. Both conserved end residues are part of each CDR3. A D gene is named only where the DNA matches it firmly. Clone sizes are given selectively: once, few, many, or a class where the clone is expanded.

D: -; V: TRBV2; size: few; length: 12; J: TRBJ1-2; CDR3: CASSEGAGGYTF; DNA: TGTGCCAGCAGTGAAGGGGCCGGAGGCTACACCTTC
D: -; V: TRBV6-6; size: few; length: 13; J: TRBJ1-5; CDR3: CASSYGGAQPQHF; DNA: TGTGCCAGCAGTTACGGCGGGGCTCAGCCCCAGCATTTT
D: -; V: TRBV4-1; size: -; length: 14; J: TRBJ2-2; CDR3: CASSPTGGVGELFF; DNA: TGCGCCAGCAGCCCGACCGGCGGAGTCGGGGAGCTGTTTTTT
D: TRBD1; V: TRBV10-3; size: few; length: 14; J: TRBJ1-1; CDR3: CAISQDRGNTEAFF; DNA: TGTGCCATCAGCCAAGACAGGGGGAACACTGAAGCTTTCTTT
D: -; V: TRBV6-6; size: -; length: 13; J: TRBJ1-1; CDR3: CASRGDMNTEAFF; DNA: TGTGCCAGCAGGGGGGACATGAACACTGAAGCTTTCTTT
D: TRBD2; V: TRBV5-4; size: -; length: 15; J: TRBJ2-3; CDR3: CASSPVAGGSVTQYF; DNA: TGTGCCAGCAGCCCGGTAGCGGGAGGGTCGGTTACGCAGTATTTT
D: -; V: TRBV5-6; size: few; length: 14; J: TRBJ2-3; CDR3: CASSRTGSTDTQYF; DNA: TGTGCCAGCAGTAGGACTGGCTCGACAGATACGCAGTATTTT
D: -; V: TRBV11-1; size: few; length: 15; J: TRBJ1-1; CDR3: CASTSLGGGNTEAFF; DNA: TGTGCCAGCACCTCCCTGGGGGGAGGGAACACTGAAGCTTTCTTT
D: -; V: TRBV7-9; size: -; length: 16; J: TRBJ2-5; CDR3: CASSLRPSLNQETQYF; DNA: TGTGCCAGCAGCTTAAGGCCTAGTCTTAACCAAGAGACCCAGTACTTC
D: TRBD1; V: TRBV9; size: -; length: 15; J: TRBJ1-1; CDR3: CASSVEDRVNTEAFF; DNA: TGTGCCAGCAGCGTAGAAGACAGGGTGAACACTGAAGCTTTCTTT
D: TRBD1; V: TRBV2; size: few; length: 14; J: TRBJ2-5; CDR3: CAVTGTAGQETQYF; DNA: TGTGCCGTCACCGGGACAGCCGGACAAGAGACCCAGTACTTC
D: TRBD1; V: TRBV28; size: -; length: 15; J: TRBJ2-3; CDR3: CASSPTGGSTDTQYF; DNA: TGTGCCAGCAGTCCGACAGGGGGCTCCACAGATACGCAGTATTTT
D: TRBD1; V: TRBV28; size: few; length: 15; J: TRBJ2-1; CDR3: CASIKPGQGNNEQFF; DNA: TGTGCCAGCATAAAGCCGGGACAGGGAAACAATGAGCAGTTCTTC